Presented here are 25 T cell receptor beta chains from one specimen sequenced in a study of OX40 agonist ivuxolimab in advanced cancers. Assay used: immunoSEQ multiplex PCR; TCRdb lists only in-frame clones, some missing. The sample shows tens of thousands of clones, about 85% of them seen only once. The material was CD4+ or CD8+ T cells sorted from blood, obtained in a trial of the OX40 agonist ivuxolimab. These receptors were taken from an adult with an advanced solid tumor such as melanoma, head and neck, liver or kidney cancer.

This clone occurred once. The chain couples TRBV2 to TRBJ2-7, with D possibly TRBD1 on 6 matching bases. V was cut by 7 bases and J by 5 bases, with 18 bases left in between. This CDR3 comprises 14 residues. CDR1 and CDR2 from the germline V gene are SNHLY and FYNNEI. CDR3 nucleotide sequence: TGTGCCAGCACCCCTGTAGGGGGTCGGAACGAGCAGTACTTC. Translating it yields CASTPVGGRNEQYF.

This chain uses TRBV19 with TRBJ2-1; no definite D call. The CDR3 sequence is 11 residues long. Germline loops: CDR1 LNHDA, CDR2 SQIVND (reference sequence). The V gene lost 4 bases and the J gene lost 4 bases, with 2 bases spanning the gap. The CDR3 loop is CASSKYNEQFF. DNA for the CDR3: TGTGCCAGTAGTAAATACAATGAGCAGTTCTTC. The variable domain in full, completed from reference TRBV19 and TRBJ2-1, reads DGGITQSPKYLFRKEGQNVTLSCEQNLNHDAMYWYRQDPGQGLRLIYYSQIVNDFQKGDIAEGYSVSREKKESFPLTVTSAQKNPTAFYLCASSKYNEQFFGPGTRLTVL.

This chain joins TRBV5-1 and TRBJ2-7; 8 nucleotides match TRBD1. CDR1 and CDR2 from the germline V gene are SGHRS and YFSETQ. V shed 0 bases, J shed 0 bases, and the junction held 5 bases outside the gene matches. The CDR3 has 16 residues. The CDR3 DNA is TGCGCCAGCAGCTTGGGGATAGGGACAGGCTCCTACGAGCAGTACTTC. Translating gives CASSLGIGTGSYEQYF.

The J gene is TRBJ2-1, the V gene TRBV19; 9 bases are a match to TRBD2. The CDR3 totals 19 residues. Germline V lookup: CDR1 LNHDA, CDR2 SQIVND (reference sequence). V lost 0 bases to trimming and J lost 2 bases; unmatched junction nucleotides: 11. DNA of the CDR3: TGTGCCAGTAGTATAGACCCCTTAGGTCTAGCGGGGCCCTACAATGAGCAGTTCTTC. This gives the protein CASSIDPLGLAGPYNEQFF.

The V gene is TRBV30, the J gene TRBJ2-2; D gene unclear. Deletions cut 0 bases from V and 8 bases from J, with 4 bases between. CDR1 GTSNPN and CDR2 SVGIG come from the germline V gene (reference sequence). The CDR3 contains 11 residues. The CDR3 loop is CAWSVGGELFF. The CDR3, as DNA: TGTGCCTGGAGTGTGGGTGGGGAGCTGTTTTTT.

CDR3 DNA sequence: TGTGCCAGCAGCTTAGCGACAGATTATACGCAGTATTTT. Its translation: CASSLATDYTQYF. This sequence joins TRBV7-9 and TRBJ2-3, with D tentatively TRBD1 (5 bases). Germline CDR1 is SEHNR and CDR2 is FQNEAQ (reference sequence). The CDR3 contains 13 residues. Trimming left V 0 bases short and J 7 bases short, with 8 bases between.

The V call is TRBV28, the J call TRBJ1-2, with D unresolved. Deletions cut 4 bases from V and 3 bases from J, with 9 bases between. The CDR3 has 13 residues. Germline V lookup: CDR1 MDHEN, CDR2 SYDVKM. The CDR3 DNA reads TGTGCCAGCAGTTCGGAGGGTGACTATGGCTACACCTTC. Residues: CASSSEGDYGYTF.

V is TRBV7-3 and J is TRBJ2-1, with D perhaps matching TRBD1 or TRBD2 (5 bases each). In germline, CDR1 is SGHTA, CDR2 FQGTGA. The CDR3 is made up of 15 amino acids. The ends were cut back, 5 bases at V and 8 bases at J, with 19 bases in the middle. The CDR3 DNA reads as TGTGCCAGCAGCCGTCCCGGGGCGGAGACGTATGAGCAGTTCTTC. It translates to CASSRPGAETYEQFF.

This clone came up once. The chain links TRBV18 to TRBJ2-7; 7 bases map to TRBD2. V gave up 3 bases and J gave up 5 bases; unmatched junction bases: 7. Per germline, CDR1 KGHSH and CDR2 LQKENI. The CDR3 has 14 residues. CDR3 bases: TGTGCCAGCTCACCTGGTCTAGCGGCGCACGAGCAGTACTTC. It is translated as CASSPGLAAHEQYF.

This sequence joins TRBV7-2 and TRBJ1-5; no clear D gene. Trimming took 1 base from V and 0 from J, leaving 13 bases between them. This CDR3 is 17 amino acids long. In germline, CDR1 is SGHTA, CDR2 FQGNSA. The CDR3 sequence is CASSLEPAANSNQPQHF. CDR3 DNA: TGTGCCAGCAGCTTAGAGCCTGCTGCCAATAGCAATCAGCCCCAGCATTTT.

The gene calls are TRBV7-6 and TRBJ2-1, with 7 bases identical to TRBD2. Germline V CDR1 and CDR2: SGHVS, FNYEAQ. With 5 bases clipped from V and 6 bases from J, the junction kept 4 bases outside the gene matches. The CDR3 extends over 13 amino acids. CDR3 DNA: TGTGCCAGCAGCCACGGGACTATCAATGAGCAGTTCTTC. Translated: CASSHGTINEQFF. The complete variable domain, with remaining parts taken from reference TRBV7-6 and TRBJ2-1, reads GAGVSQSPRYKVTKRGQDVALRCDPISGHVSLYWYRQALGQGPEFLTYFNYEAQQDKSGLPNDRFSAERPEGSISTLTIQRTEQRDSAMYRCASSHGTINEQFFGPGTRLTVL.

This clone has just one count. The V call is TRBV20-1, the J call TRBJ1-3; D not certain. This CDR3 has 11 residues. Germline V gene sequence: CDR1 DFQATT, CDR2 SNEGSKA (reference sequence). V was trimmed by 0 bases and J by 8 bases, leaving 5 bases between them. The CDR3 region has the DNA TGCAGTGCTAGAGATCAACACACCATATATTTT. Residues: CSARDQHTIYF.

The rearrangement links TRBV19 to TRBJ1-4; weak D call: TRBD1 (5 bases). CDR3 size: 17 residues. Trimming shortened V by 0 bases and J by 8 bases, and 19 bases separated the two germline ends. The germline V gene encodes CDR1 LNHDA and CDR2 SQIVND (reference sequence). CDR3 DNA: TGTGCCAGTAGTATAGATACCCTCCTTCGGGGGACGGAAAAACTGTTTTTT. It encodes CASSIDTLLRGTEKLFF.

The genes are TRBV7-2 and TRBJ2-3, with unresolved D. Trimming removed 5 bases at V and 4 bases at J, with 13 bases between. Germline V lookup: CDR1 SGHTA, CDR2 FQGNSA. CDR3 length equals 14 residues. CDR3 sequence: CASSRTLAADTQYF. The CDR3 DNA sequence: TGTGCCAGCAGCCGGACCCTGGCGGCAGATACGCAGTATTTT. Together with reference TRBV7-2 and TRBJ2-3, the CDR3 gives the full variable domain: GAGVSQSPSNKVTEKGKDVELRCDPISGHTALYWYRQSLGQGLEFLIYFQGNSAPDKSGLPSDRFSAERTGGSVSTLTIQRTQQEDSAVYLCASSRTLAADTQYFGPGTRLTVL.

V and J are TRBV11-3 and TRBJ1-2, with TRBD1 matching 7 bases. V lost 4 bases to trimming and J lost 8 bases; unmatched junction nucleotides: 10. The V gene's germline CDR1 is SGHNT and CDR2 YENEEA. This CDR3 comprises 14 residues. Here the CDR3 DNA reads TGTGCCAGCAGCTACGGGACAGACTCTAGGGGCTACACCTTC. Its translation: CASSYGTDSRGYTF.

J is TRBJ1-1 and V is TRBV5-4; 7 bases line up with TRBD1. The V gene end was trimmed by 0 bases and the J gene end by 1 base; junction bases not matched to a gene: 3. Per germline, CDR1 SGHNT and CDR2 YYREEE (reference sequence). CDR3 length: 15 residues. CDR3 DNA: TGTGCCAGCAGCTTGGCCGGGACAGCGAACACTGAAGCTTTCTTT. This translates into CASSLAGTANTEAFF.

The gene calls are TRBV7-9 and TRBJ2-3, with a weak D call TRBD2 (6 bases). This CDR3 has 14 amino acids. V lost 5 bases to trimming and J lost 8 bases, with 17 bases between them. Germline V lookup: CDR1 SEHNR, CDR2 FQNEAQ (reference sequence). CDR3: CASSLSLTSSTQYF. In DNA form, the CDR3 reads TGTGCCAGCAGCCTCTCCCTAACTAGCAGTACGCAGTATTTT.

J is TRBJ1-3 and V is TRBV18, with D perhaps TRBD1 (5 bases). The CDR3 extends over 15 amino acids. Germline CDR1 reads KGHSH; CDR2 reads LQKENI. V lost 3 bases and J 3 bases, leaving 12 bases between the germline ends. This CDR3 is CASSPQDSGGNTIYF. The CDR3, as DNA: TGTGCCAGCTCACCGCAAGACAGTGGTGGAAACACCATATATTTT.

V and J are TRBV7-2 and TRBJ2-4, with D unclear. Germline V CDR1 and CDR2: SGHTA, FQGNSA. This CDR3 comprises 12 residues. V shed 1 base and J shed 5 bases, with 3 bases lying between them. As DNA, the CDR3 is TGTGCCAGCAGCTTAGTGGAAAACATTCAGTACTTC. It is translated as CASSLVENIQYF.

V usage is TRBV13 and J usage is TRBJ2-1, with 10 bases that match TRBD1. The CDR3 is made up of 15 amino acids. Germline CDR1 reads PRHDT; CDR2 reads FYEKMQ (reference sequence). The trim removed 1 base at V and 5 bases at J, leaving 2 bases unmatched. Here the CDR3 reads CASSLEGQGDNEQFF. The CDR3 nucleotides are TGTGCCAGCAGCTTAGAAGGACAGGGGGACAATGAGCAGTTCTTC.

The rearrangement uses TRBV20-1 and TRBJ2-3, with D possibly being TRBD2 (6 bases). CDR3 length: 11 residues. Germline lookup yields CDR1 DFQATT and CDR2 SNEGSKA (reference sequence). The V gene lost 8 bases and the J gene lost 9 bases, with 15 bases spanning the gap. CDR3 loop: CSSWGEETQYF. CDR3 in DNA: TGCAGTTCCTGGGGGGAGGAAACGCAGTATTTT.

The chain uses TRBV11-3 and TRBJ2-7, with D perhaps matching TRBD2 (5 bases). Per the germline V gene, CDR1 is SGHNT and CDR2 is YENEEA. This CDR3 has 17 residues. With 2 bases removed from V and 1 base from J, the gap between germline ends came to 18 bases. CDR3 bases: TGTGCCAGCAGCTTAAGGATGGGGAGCCCCGATTCCTACGAGCAGTACTTC. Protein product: CASSLRMGSPDSYEQYF.

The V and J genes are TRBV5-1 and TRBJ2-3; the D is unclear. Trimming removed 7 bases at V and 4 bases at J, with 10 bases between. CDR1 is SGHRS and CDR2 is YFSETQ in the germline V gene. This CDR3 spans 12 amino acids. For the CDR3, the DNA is TGCGCCAGCTCGGATTCGGCAGATACGCAGTATTTT. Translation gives CASSDSADTQYF.

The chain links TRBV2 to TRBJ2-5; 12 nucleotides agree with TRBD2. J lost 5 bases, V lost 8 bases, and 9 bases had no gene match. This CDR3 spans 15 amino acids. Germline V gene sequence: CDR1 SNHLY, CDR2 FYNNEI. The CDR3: CASGAASGGAETQYF. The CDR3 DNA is TGTGCCAGCGGCGCGGCTAGCGGGGGGGCGGAGACCCAGTACTTC.

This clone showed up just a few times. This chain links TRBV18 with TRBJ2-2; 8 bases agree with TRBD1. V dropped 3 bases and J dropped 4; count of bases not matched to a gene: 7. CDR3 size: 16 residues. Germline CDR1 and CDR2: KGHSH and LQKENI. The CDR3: CASSPYGQGFTGELFF. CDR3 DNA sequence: TGTGCCAGCTCACCCTACGGACAGGGATTCACCGGGGAGCTGTTTTTT.